The text below deals with one T cell receptor (beta chain). Its antigen is undetermined. Adult Caucasians living in Nashville, Tennessee made up all of the donors. This specimen belongs to a study of shared clonotypes between healthy human individuals. For every subset, genomic DNA was evenly distributed across several immunoSEQ plates. Using immunoSEQ multiplex PCR, the repertoire was profiled, and TCRdb retains in-frame clones only, with some absent. The table includes 2 million to 2.5 million clones, roughly 90% detected once. The CDR3 length is 14 residues. Germline loops: CDR1 LNHNV, CDR2 YYDKDF (reference sequence). The V end was cut by 5 bases, the J end by 9 bases, with 19 bases between. Study results and caveats: In a handful of donors, about 5% of naive CD4 clonotypes appeared in common. Relative to clonotypes present in all four donors, those not shared had lower generation probabilities.

The sequence derives from a man younger than 30 in good health. Some clones in this sample may be carry-over from other donors' samples. The V and J genes are TRBV15 and TRBJ2-5, with D possibly being TRBD1 (5 bases). The sequenced material came from naive CD4+ T cells from PBMCs. Subset meaning: CD45RA+ positively selected. CDR3 in amino acids: CATSEDTGPRAQYF. DNA of the CDR3: TGTGCCACCAGCGAGGACACCGGCCCACGAGCCCAGTACTTC.